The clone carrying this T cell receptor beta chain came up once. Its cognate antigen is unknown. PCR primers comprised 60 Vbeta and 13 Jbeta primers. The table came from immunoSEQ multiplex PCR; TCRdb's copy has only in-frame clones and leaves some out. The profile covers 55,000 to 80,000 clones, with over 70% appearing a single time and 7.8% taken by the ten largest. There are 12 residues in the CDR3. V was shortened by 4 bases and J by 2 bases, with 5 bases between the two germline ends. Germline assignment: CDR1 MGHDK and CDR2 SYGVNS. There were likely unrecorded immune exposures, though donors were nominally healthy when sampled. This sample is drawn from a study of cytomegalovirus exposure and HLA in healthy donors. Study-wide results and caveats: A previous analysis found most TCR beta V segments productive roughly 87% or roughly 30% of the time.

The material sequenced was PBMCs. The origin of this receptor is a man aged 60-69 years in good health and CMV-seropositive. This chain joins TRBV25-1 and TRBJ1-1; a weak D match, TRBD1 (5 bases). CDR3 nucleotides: TGTGCCAGCAGTGGGACAAACACTGAAGCTTTCTTT. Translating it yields CASSGTNTEAFF.